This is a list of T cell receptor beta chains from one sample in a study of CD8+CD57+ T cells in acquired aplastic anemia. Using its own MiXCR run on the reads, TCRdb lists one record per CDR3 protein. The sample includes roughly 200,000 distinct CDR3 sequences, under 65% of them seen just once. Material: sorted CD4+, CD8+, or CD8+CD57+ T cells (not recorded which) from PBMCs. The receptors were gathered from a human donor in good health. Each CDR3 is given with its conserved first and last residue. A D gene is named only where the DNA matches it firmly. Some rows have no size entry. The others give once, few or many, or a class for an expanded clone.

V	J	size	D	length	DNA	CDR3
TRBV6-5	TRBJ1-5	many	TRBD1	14	TGTGCCAGCAGTTACTCGGGACAGGGAGCGCCCCAGCATTTT	CASSYSGQGAPQHF
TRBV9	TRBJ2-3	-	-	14	TGTGCCAGCAGCGTAGAACCGGCGACAGATACGCAGTATTTT	CASSVEPATDTQYF
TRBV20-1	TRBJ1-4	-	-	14	TGCAGTGCTAGGCTGGCGGAAACTAATGAAAAACTGTTTTTT	CSARLAETNEKLFF
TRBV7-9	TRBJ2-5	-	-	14	TGTGCCAGCAGCTCCCCGGAGGGGAGGGAGACCCAGTACTTC	CASSSPEGRETQYF
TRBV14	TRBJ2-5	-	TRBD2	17	TGTGCCAGCAGCCTATCCGAGCGGGAGGGCACCGGGGAGACCCAGTACTTC	CASSLSEREGTGETQYF
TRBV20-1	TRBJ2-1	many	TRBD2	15	TGCAGTGCTGATAGCGGGATTAACAACTACAATGAGCAGTTCTTC	CSADSGINNYNEQFF
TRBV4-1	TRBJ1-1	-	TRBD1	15	TGCGCCGGCAGCCCAGGGACAGGGATGAACACTGAGGCTTTCTTT	CAGSPGTGMNTEAFF
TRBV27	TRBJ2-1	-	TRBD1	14	TGTGCCAGCAGTTTCTTTCGACAGGGGAATGAGCAGTTCTTC	CASSFFRQGNEQFF
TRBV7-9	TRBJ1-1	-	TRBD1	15	TGTGCCAGCAGCTTATCCGGGACAGTCCACACTGAAGCTTTCTTT	CASSLSGTVHTEAFF
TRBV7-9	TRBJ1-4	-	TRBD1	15	TGTGCCAGCAGCTTGGCCACAGGGGCATGGGAAAAACTGTTTTTT	CASSLATGAWEKLFF
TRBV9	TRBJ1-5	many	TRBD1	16	TGTGCCAGCAGTGCGGGGGGGACAGGGGGGAATCAGCCCCAGCATTTT	CASSAGGTGGNQPQHF
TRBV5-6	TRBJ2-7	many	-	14	TGTGCCAGCACCTCAATGGCAGGCGGTAGGGAGCAGTACTTC	CASTSMAGGREQYF
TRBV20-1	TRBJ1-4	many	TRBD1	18	TGCAGTGCTAGGGGGACAGGGGGCGTGGGTCAATCTTGGGAAAAACTGTTTTTT	CSARGTGGVGQSWEKLFF
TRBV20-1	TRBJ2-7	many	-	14	TGCAGTGCTAGGGGACTTATGAGCTCCTACGAGCAGTACTTC	CSARGLMSSYEQYF
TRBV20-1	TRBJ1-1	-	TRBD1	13	TGCAGTGCGAGGACAGGGGGTGCCACTGAAGCTTTCTTT	CSARTGGATEAFF
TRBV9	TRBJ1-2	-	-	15	TGTGCCAGCAGCGTAGCCCTACAAGCTAACTATGGCTACACCTTC	CASSVALQANYGYTF
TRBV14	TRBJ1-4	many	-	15	TGTGCCAGCAGCCAAGAGTCCGGGACGGGTGAAAAACTGTTTTTT	CASSQESGTGEKLFF
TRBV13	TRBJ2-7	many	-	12	TGTGCCAGCAGCGGGGTTGTCCCCGAGCAGTACTTC	CASSGVVPEQYF
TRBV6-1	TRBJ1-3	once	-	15	TGTGCCAGCAGTGAAGATCGATTCTCTGGAAACACCATATATTTT	CASSEDRFSGNTIYF
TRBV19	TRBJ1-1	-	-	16	TGTGCCAGTACCTCCGGTGGGGGCTCGGGGAACACTGAAGCTTTCTTT	CASTSGGGSGNTEAFF
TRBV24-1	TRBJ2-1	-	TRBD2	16	TGTGCCACCAGTGATCCGGGGACTAGCGGGAGCAGTGAGCAGTTCTTC	CATSDPGTSGSSEQFF
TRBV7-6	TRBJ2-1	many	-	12	TGTGCCAGCAGCTTTATCGGCAATGAGCAGTTCTTC	CASSFIGNEQFF
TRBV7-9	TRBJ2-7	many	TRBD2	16	TGTGCCAGCAGCTTATTGAGCGGGAGGAAGGCCTACGAGCAGTACTTC	CASSLLSGRKAYEQYF
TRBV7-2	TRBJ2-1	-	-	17	TGTGCCAGCAGCATCCGAATGGGAGACGTACCGATTCATGAGCAGTTCTTC	CASSIRMGDVPIHEQFF
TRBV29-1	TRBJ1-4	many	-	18	TGCAGCGTTGCGGGAACGTCCGGGACGGATTACGATAATGAAAAACTGTTTTTT	CSVAGTSGTDYDNEKLFF
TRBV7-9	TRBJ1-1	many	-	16	TGTGCCAGCAGCTTGCCGAGTGGGGGGCACCCAACTGAAGCTTTCTTT	CASSLPSGGHPTEAFF
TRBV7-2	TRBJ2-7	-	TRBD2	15	TGTGCCAGCAGCTCGGGAGGGGTGCCTACCTACGAGCAGTACTTC	CASSSGGVPTYEQYF
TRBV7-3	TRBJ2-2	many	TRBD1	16	TGTGCCAGCAGCTCCCATGGACAGGAATACACCGGGGAGCTGTTTTTT	CASSSHGQEYTGELFF
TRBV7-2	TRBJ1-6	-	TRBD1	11	TGTGCCAGCAGCTTAGCAGGGGGCAATCACTTT	CASSLAGGNHF
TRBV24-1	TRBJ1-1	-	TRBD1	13	TGTGCCACCAGTGATCCAGGGGGCACTGAAGCTTTCTTT	CATSDPGGTEAFF
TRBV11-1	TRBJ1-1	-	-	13	TGTGCCAGCAGCTTCGGCAGTAACACTGAAGCTTTCTTT	CASSFGSNTEAFF
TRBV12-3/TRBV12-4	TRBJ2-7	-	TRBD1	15	TGTGCCAGCAGTTTCCGCGGACAGGCGAGCTACGAGCAGTACTTC	CASSFRGQASYEQYF
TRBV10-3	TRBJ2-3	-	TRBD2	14	TGTGCCATCAGTCCGGGGGGGCCTCGCGATACGCAGTATTTT	CAISPGGPRDTQYF
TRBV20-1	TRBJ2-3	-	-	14	TGCAGTGCTAGATTGGCAGCGAGCACAGATACGCAGTATTTT	CSARLAASTDTQYF
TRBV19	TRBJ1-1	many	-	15	TGTGCCAGTAGTATAGGGGGGCCTTGGAACACTGAAGCTTTCTTT	CASSIGGPWNTEAFF
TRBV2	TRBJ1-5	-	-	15	TGTGCCAGCAGTTCAACGGGTGAGAGCAATCAGCCCCAGCATTTT	CASSSTGESNQPQHF
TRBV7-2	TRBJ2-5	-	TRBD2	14	TGTGCCAGCAGCTACGCGGGGGGGGGAGAGACCCAGTACTTC	CASSYAGGGETQYF
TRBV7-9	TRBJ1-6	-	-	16	TGTGCCAGCAGCTTGGGAGGGGGGTCCTATAGTTCACCCCTCCACTTT	CASSLGGGSYSSPLHF
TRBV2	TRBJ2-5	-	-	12	TGTGCCAGCATAGGACTACCGGAGACCCAGTACTTC	CASIGLPETQYF
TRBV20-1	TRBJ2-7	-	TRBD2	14	TGCAGTGCCCCTGGGGGGGAACCCTCCTACGAGCAGTACTTC	CSAPGGEPSYEQYF
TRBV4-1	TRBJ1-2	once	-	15	TGCGCCAGCAGCCTTAGGACTAGCGGGATTGGAGGCTACACCTTC	CASSLRTSGIGGYTF
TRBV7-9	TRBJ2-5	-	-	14	TGTGCCAGCAGCTTTGGGCTGGGGCAGGAGACCCAGTACTTC	CASSFGLGQETQYF
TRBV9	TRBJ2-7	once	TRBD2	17	TGTGCCAGTAGCGTAGGAGCGGGAGGTTATCTGTCCTACGAGCAGTACTTC	CASSVGAGGYLSYEQYF
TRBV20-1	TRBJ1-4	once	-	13	TGCAGTGCTAGGAGAGGGGCGGGTGAAAAACTGTTTTTT	CSARRGAGEKLFF
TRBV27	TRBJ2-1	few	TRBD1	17	TGTGCCAGCAGTTTATATCGCGGACAGGGGTTGGACAATGAGCAGTTCTTC	CASSLYRGQGLDNEQFF
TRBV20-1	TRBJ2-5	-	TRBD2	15	TGCAGTGCTAGAGATGTATCGGGAGGTCAAGAGACCCAGTACTTC	CSARDVSGGQETQYF
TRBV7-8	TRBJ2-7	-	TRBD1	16	TGTGCCAGCAGCTTAGGATCCCGGACAGGGCGCGGCGAGCAGTACTTC	CASSLGSRTGRGEQYF